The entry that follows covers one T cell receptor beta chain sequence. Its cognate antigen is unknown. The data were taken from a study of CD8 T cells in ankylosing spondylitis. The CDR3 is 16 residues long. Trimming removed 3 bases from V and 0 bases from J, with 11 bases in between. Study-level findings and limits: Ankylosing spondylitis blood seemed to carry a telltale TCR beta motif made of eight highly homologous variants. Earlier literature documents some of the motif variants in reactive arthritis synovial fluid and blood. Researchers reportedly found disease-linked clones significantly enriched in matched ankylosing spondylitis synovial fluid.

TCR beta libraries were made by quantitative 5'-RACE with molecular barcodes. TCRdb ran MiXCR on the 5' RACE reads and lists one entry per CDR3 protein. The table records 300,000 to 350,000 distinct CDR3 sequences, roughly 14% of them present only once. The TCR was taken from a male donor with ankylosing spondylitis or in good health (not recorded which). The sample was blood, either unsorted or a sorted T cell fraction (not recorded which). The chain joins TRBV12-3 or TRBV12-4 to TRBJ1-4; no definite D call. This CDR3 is CASSFVWSATNEKLFF. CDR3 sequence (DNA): TGTGCCAGCAGTTTTGTTTGGAGTGCAACTAATGAAAAACTGTTTTTT.